Here is one T cell receptor beta chain with its context. Its specificity is unknown. Germline CDR1 reads LGHNA; CDR2 reads YNFKEQ. Trimming took off 1 base at V and 5 bases at J, with 17 bases between the two ends. This CDR3 is built from 17 residues. Per-sample PBMC isolation yielded at least 6.5 million cells. These data originate in a study of blood T cells in healthy people across ages. For the second PCR, which ran for about 6 to 11 cycles, a sample-barcoded 5' primer and a J-beta primer mix were used. TCRdb called the 5' RACE reads again in MiXCR, with one record for every CDR3 protein. The sample lists around 800,000 distinct CDR3 sequences, 25% to 30% seen once, with less than 3.5% in the top ten. Findings and caveats of the study: As naive T cell percentage varied, TCR beta diversity correlated strongly with it.

A further study also used this sample, focusing on T cells of mothers and their children. That paper notes: Per child, approximately 2.9 million TCR beta CDR3 reads were obtained, against over 9 million per mother.

Sequencing was done on a sample of blood. The sequence was collected from a boy aged 5-17 years in good health. The chain couples TRBV4-2 to TRBJ2-2; D could derive from TRBD1 or TRBD2 (6 bases each). CDR3 residues: CASSQGGRGAMTGELFF. CDR3 nucleotides: TGTGCCAGCAGCCAAGGGGGGCGGGGCGCGATGACCGGGGAGCTGTTTTTT.